A single sample gave rise to the 9 T cell receptor beta chains below, sequenced in a study of cytomegalovirus exposure and HLA in healthy donors. Assay: immunoSEQ multiplex PCR; the TCRdb copy retains only in-frame clones and omits some. The sample carries approximately 98,000 clones, approximately 94% recorded once. Sequenced: PBMCs. The receptors derive from a young woman in good health and CMV-seronegative.

The V gene is TRBV7-9, the J gene TRBJ2-1; 7 bases match TRBD2. The CDR3 is 14 residues long. Per germline, CDR1 SEHNR and CDR2 FQNEAQ (reference sequence). DNA of the CDR3: TGTGCAGTTGACTTAGCGGGTTTCTTAGATGAGCAGTTCTTC. This gives the protein CAVDLAGFLDEQFF.

The J gene is TRBJ1-2, the V gene TRBV27; TRBD1 aligns across 8 bases. V gave up 3 bases and J gave up 6 bases; unmatched junction bases: 3. The CDR3 spans 13 residues. Germline V gene data show CDR1 as MNHEY and CDR2 as SMNVEV (reference sequence). In nucleotides, the CDR3 is TGTGCCAGCAGTTTTCAGGGGGCTCATGGCTACACCTTC. Its protein is CASSFQGAHGYTF.

The chain employs TRBV28 and TRBJ2-7; 10 bases line up with TRBD1. After removal of 5 bases from V and 5 bases from J, the junction contained 6 bases not matched to a gene. Germline assignment: CDR1 MDHEN and CDR2 SYDVKM. CDR3 size: 14 residues. CDR3 nucleotides: TGTGCCAGCAGTACAGGACAGGGGGTCCACGAGCAGTACTTC. Protein sequence: CASSTGQGVHEQYF.

A single count supports this clone. The J gene is TRBJ2-7, the V gene TRBV6-1; possible D gene TRBD2, 6 bases. Trimming pared 4 bases from V and 0 bases from J, leaving 16 bases between. Germline V gene data show CDR1 as MNHNS and CDR2 as SASEGT. This CDR3 is built from 16 residues. The CDR3 DNA is TGTGCCAGCAGTGGATACTCCGGGACTGGCTCCTACGAGCAGTACTTC. Translation: CASSGYSGTGSYEQYF.

The CDR3 DNA sequence: TGTGCCAGCGGGCTAGCGGGGCCAGGGACCCAGTACTTC. Its protein product is CASGLAGPGTQYF. The rearrangement uses TRBV2 and TRBJ2-5; 9 positions match TRBD2. This CDR3 has 13 amino acids. Trimming removed 8 bases from V and 7 bases from J; junction bases left unmatched: 8. Per germline, CDR1 SNHLY and CDR2 FYNNEI. Supplemented by reference TRBV2 and TRBJ2-5, the full variable domain reads EPEVTQTPSHQVTQMGQEVILRCVPISNHLYFYWYRQILGQKVEFLVSFYNNEISEKSEIFDDQFSVERPDGSNFTLKIRSTKLEDSAMYFCASGLAGPGTQYFGPGTRLLVL.

This clone appeared a single time. The chain carries TRBV5-1 and TRBJ2-5; TRBD2 might be the D (6 bases). Per the germline V gene, CDR1 is SGHRS and CDR2 is YFSETQ. V shed 8 bases and J shed 1 base, with 15 bases lying between them. The length of the CDR3 is 14 residues. CDR3 protein: CASRVAGGQETQYF. The CDR3 coding sequence is TGCGCCAGTAGGGTGGCCGGGGGCCAAGAGACCCAGTACTTC.

This chain links TRBV9 with TRBJ2-7; D may be TRBD1 (5 bases). V was clipped by 0 bases and J by 0 bases, with 10 bases between them. CDR1 and CDR2 (germline): SGDLS, YYNGEE. CDR3 length: 15 residues. In nucleotides, the CDR3 is TGTGCCAGCAGCGTAGGACCAGGGTCCTCCTACGAGCAGTACTTC. This codes for CASSVGPGSSYEQYF.

This clone was recorded once. This rearrangement joins TRBV4-3 to TRBJ2-1, with TRBD2 matching over 7 bases. The junction had 11 bases not matched to a gene; V was cut back by 1 base and J by 8 bases. The CDR3 is made up of 16 amino acids. The V gene's germline CDR1 is LGHNA and CDR2 YSLEER. DNA of the CDR3: TGCGCCAGCAGCCAAGCCCCTTCCGGGGGGTGGGATGAGCAGTTCTTC. It specifies CASSQAPSGGWDEQFF.

The rearrangement uses TRBV6-1 and TRBJ1-5, with TRBD1 identical over 7 bases. Losses at the gene ends were 6 bases for V and 2 bases for J; bases not matched to a gene: 7. Germline-derived CDR1 and CDR2 are MNHNS and SASEGT. The CDR3 is made up of 15 amino acids. CDR3 residues: CASSLDREGNQPQHF. DNA for the CDR3: TGTGCCAGCAGCCTCGACAGGGAGGGCAATCAGCCCCAGCATTTT.